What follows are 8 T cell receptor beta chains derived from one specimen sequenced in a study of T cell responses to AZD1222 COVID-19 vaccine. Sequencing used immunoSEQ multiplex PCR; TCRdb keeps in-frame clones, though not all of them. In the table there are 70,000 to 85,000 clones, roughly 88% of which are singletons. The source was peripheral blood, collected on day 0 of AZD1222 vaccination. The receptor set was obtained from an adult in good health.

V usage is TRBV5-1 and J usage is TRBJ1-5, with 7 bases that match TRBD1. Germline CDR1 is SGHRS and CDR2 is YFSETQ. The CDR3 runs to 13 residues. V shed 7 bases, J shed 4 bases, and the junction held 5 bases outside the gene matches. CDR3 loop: CASRDSPNQPQHF. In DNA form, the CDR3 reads TGCGCCAGCCGGGACAGCCCTAATCAGCCCCAGCATTTT.

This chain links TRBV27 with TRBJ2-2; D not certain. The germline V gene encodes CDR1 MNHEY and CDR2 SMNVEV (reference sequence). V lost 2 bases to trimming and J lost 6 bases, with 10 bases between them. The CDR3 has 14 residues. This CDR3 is CASSLNVSPGELFF. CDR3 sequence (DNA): TGTGCCAGCAGTTTAAACGTCTCTCCCGGGGAGCTGTTTTTT.

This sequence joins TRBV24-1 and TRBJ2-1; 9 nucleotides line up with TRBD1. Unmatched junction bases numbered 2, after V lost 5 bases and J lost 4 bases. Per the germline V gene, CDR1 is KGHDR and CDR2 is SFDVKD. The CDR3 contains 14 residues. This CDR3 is CATSVTGGYNEQFF. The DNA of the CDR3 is TGTGCCACCAGTGTGACAGGGGGATACAATGAGCAGTTCTTC.

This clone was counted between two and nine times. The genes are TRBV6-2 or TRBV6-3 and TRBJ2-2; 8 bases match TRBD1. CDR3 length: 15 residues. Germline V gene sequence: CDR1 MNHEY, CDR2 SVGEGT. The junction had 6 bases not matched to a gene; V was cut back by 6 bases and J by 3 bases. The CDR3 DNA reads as TGTGCCAGCAGCCCGGGACAGGCGGACACCGGGGAGCTGTTTTTT. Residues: CASSPGQADTGELFF.

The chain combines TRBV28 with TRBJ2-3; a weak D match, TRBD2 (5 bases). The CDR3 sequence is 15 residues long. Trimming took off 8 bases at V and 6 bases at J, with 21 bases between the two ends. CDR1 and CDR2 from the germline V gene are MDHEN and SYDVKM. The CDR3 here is CASRSVRASPDTQYF. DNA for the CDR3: TGTGCCAGCCGATCGGTGAGGGCCTCTCCGGATACGCAGTATTTT.

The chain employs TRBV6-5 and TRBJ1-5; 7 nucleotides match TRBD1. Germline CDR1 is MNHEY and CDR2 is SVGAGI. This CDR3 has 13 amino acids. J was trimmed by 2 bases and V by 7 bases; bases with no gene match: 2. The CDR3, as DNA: TGTGCCAGCACCGGGACAGGCAATCAGCCCCAGCATTTT. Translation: CASTGTGNQPQHF.

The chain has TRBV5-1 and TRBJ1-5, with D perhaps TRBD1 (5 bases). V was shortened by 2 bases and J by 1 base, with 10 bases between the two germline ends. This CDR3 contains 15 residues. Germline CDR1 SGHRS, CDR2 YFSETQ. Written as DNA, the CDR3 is TGCGCCAGCAGCTTCGACGGGGCAAGCAATCAGCCCCAGCATTTT. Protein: CASSFDGASNQPQHF.

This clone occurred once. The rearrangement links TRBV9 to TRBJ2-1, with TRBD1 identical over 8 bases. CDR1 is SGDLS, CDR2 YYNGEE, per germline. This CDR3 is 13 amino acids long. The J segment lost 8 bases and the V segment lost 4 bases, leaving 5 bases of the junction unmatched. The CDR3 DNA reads TGTGCCAGCAGCAACCGGACAGGGTATGAGCAGTTCTTC. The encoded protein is CASSNRTGYEQFF.